This T cell receptor (beta chain) was sequenced in a study of cytomegalovirus exposure and HLA in healthy donors. This clone was seen a few times. Its antigen is undetermined. 60 Vbeta and 13 Jbeta primers were used in PCR. Profiling relied on immunoSEQ multiplex PCR, and the TCRdb table lists in-frame clones only, not all of them. The repertoire holds about 110,000 clones, just under 80% seen once, with 1% to 1.5% in the top ten. Germline V gives CDR1 KGHSH, CDR2 LQKENI. The CDR3 is 13 residues long. The V end lost 3 bases, the J end lost 5 bases, and 8 bases lay between the germline ends. Whole-study results and caveats: 164 TCR beta chains were listed as cytomegalovirus-associated.

The sequence came from a man younger than 45 in good health and CMV-seronegative. The V call is TRBV18, the J call TRBJ1-5; D ambiguous. The sample consisted of PBMCs. CDR3 sequence: CASSPTTDQPQHF. CDR3 sequence (DNA): TGTGCCAGCTCACCTACCACGGATCAGCCCCAGCATTTT.